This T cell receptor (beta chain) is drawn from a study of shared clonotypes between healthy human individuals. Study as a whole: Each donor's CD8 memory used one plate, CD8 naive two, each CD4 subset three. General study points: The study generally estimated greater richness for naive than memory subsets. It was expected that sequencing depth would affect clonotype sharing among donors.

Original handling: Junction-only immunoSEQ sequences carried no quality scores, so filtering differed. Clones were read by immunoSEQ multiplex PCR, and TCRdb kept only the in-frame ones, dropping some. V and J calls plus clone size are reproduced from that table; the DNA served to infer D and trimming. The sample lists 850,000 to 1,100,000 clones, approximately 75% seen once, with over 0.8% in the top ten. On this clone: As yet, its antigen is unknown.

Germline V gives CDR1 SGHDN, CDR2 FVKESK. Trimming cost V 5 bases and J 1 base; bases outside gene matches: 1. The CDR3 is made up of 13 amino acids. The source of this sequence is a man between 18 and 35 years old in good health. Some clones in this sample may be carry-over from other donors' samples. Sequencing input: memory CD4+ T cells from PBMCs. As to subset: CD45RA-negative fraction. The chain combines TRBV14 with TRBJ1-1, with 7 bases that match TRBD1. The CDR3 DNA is TGTGCCAGCAGCAGGGGGCGGAACACTGAAGCTTTCTTT. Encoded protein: CASSRGRNTEAFF.